This TCR beta chain is from a study of blood T cell repertoires in COVID-19. Study-wide context: Acute and convalescent COVID-19 specimens originated in the United States, Italy and Spain. Sources were T cells, B-cell-depleted T cells, or PBMCs; the material itself was cDNA or gDNA.

Original processing methods: Estimation of nucleated cell counts was performed using reference gene primer amplification. Some clones are missing from TCRdb's copy, which holds only in-frame ones; the method was immunoSEQ multiplex PCR. The DNA was the basis for D and trimming; V, J and clone size are from that table. The profile shows roughly 170,000 clones, approximately 79% of them singletons. The CDR3 covers 14 residues. With V trimmed by 4 bases and J by 7 bases, 3 bases remained unmatched. Per the germline V gene, CDR1 is WNHNN and CDR2 is SYGVQD (reference sequence). Enrollment of patients from Seattle took place during active infection, with longitudinal follow-up.

V is TRBV10-1 and J is TRBJ2-3, with 12 bases matching TRBD2. The sequence came from a woman aged 60-70 years with COVID-19, enrolled during active disease. Sequenced input: peripheral blood. The CDR3: CASSAGTSGYTQYF. CDR3 DNA: TGCGCCAGCAGTGCCGGGACTAGCGGGTATACGCAGTATTTT.